This T cell receptor beta chain was captured in a study of blood T cell repertoires in COVID-19. About the study: Spain, Italy and the United States supplied samples that represented acute and convalescent COVID-19. T cells, B-cell-depleted T cells, or PBMCs supplied cDNA or gDNA.

Original handling: Nucleated cell number was recorded as an estimate derived from reference gene primer amplification. Sequenced by immunoSEQ multiplex PCR; TCRdb stores in-frame clones only, minus some. The DNA gave D and trimming, while V, J and clone size come from that table. Among about 98,000 clones listed, 82% were seen once. The J segment lost 4 bases and the V segment lost 0 bases, leaving 0 bases of the junction unmatched. Per germline, CDR1 SGHRS and CDR2 YFSETQ. This CDR3 has 13 residues. The chain employs TRBV5-1 and TRBJ2-5; the match to TRBD2 covers 7 bases. The TCR comes from a man older than 75 with acute or convalescent COVID-19. Material for sequencing was peripheral blood. CDR3 DNA: TGCGCCAGCAGCTTGGCGGGGGGAGAGACCCAGTACTTC. Residues: CASSLAGGETQYF.